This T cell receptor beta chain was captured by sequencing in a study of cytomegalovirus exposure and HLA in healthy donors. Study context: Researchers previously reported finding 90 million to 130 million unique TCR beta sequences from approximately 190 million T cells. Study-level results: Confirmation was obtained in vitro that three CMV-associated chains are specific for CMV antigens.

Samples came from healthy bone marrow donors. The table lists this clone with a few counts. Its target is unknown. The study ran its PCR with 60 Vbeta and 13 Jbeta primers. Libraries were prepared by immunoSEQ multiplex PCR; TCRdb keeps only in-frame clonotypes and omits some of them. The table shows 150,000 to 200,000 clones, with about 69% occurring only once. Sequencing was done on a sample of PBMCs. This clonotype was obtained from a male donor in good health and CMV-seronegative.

CDR3 loop: CASSLSGGDNEQFF. CDR3 nucleotides: TGTGCCAGCAGCTTGAGCGGGGGTGACAATGAGCAGTTCTTC. The J gene is TRBJ2-1, the V gene TRBV7-7, with TRBD2 matching over 8 bases. The CDR3 has 14 residues. Germline CDR1 and CDR2: SSHAT and FNYEAQ (reference sequence). V dropped 3 bases and J dropped 5; count of bases not matched to a gene: 3.